Listed below are T cell receptor beta chains from one sample, sequenced in a study of blood T cell repertoires in COVID-19. Sequencing used immunoSEQ multiplex PCR; TCRdb keeps in-frame clones, though not all of them. The data show 150,000 to 200,000 clones, about 88% seen once. The sequenced material came from peripheral blood. Receptors were obtained from a man between 60 and 70 years old with active or convalescent COVID-19. Each CDR3 is given with its conserved first and last residue.

length | J | V | CDR3
15 | TRBJ1-2 | TRBV6-1 | CASSEKGTGSHGYTF
13 | TRBJ1-1 | TRBV12-3/TRBV12-4 | CASRGGDNTEAFF
14 | TRBJ2-7 | TRBV10-1 | CASSEAIPSNEQYF
16 | TRBJ1-1 | TRBV18 | CASSPTNRVSDTEAFF
13 | TRBJ1-1 | TRBV11-3 | CASSPSWSTEAFF
15 | TRBJ1-1 | TRBV3-1/TRBV3-2 | CASSHSGQRNTEAFF
14 | TRBJ2-7 | TRBV19 | CASSIQGIPYEQYF
17 | TRBJ2-5 | TRBV4-1 | CASSQGPPGLAGKTQYF
15 | TRBJ2-1 | TRBV5-6 | CASREGGPQSGEQFF
16 | TRBJ1-1 | TRBV5-6 | CASSLQGGSWNTEAFF
13 | TRBJ2-7 | TRBV18 | CASSGTGSYEQYF
12 | TRBJ1-1 | TRBV10-3 | CAISDRNTEAFF
15 | TRBJ2-1 | TRBV11-2 | CASSLDNRIGHEQFF
15 | TRBJ2-7 | TRBV2 | CASSEALTGEDEQYF
13 | TRBJ1-2 | TRBV7-2 | CASSPRVEGGYTF
17 | TRBJ2-6 | TRBV2 | CASSEVGLRSGANVLTF
18 | TRBJ1-1 | TRBV4-1 | CASSQDSAAGDVNTEAFF